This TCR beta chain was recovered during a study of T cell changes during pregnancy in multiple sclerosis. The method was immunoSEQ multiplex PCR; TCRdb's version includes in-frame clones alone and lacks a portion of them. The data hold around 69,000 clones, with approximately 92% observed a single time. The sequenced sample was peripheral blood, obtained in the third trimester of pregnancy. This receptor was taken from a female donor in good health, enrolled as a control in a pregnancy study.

The CDR3 nucleotides are TGCGCCAGCAAGGGGAGACAGGGGGTTAATTCACCCCTCCACTTT. Its protein product is CASKGRQGVNSPLHF. V and J are TRBV5-1 and TRBJ1-6; 9 positions match TRBD1. This CDR3 is built from 15 residues. After removal of 6 bases from V and 6 bases from J, the junction contained 7 bases not matched to a gene. Germline CDR1 reads SGHRS; CDR2 reads YFSETQ.